The 13 T cell receptor beta chains below come from one sample, sequenced in a study of cytomegalovirus exposure and HLA in healthy donors (dated by TCRdb to about 2017). Libraries were built with the immunoSEQ multiplex PCR assay. For the multiplex PCR, a mixture combining 60 forward primers for TCR Vbeta segments and 13 reverse primers for TCR Jbeta segments was used. In TCRdb, the immuneACCESS table is reduced to in-frame sequences with V and J assigned. These tables do not hold every clone; where another copy was compared, an unresolved V gene accounts for under half, and the others remain unexplained. This sample gives under 200,000 clones in total; about nine tenths of them show up just once. The top ten clones comprise 1% to 1.4% of the sample. Input material: PBMCs. The receptors here all came from a boy aged 2 to 9 in good health and CMV-seronegative.

This rearrangement joins TRBV5-1 to TRBJ2-1; TRBD1 might be the D (6 bases). There are 14 residues in the CDR3. Trimming left V 4 bases short and J 6 bases short, with 14 bases between. CDR1 and CDR2 (germline): SGHRS, YFSETQ. Written as DNA, the CDR3 is TGCGCCAGCAGCGAATACAGGGCGTCCAATGAGCAGTTCTTC. Translating it yields CASSEYRASNEQFF.

The gene calls are TRBV10-3 and TRBJ2-5; 7 bases fit TRBD1. V dropped 7 bases and J dropped 4; count of bases not matched to a gene: 9. The CDR3 is made up of 14 amino acids. The germline gives CDR1 ENHRY, CDR2 SYGVKD. CDR3 residues: CAIMVRGLGETQYF. The CDR3 region has the DNA TGTGCCATCATGGTGAGGGGGCTCGGAGAGACCCAGTACTTC.

The chain couples TRBV2 to TRBJ2-7, with 11 positions matching TRBD1. V was pared by 3 bases and J by 6 bases, with 10 bases of the junction left unmatched. Germline V gene sequence: CDR1 SNHLY, CDR2 FYNNEI. The CDR3 runs 16 residues. This CDR3 reads CASSDEEDRGLSEQYF. The CDR3 coding sequence is TGTGCCAGCAGTGACGAGGAGGACAGGGGGCTCAGCGAGCAGTACTTC.

This chain connects TRBV11-3 to TRBJ2-2; D possibly corresponds to TRBD2 (5 bases). The germline gives CDR1 SGHNT, CDR2 YENEEA. The CDR3 is made up of 15 amino acids. The ends were cut back, 2 bases at V and 1 base at J, with 8 bases in the middle. The chain's CDR3 is CASSLTRVNTGELFF. The CDR3 DNA sequence: TGTGCCAGCAGCTTAACTAGGGTGAACACCGGGGAGCTGTTTTTT.

This clone has a handful of counts. This chain links TRBV5-6 with TRBJ1-1; 7 bases fit TRBD1. With V trimmed by 2 bases and J by 5 bases, 6 bases remained unmatched. CDR1 and CDR2 from the germline V gene are SGHDT and YYEEEE. This CDR3 has 14 amino acids. DNA for the CDR3: TGTGCCAGCAGCTTTGGGACAGCCCGGACTGAAGCTTTCTTT. This codes for CASSFGTARTEAFF.

The chain couples TRBV2 to TRBJ2-1; a possible D gene is TRBD2 (6 bases). The V end lost 4 bases, the J end lost 6 bases, and 16 bases lay between the germline ends. There are 15 residues in the CDR3. CDR1 and CDR2 from the germline V gene are SNHLY and FYNNEI. This CDR3 reads CASSAGGLSSNEQFF. The DNA of the CDR3 is TGTGCCAGCAGTGCTGGGGGACTTTCATCCAATGAGCAGTTCTTC. Variable domain in full (rest from reference TRBV2 and TRBJ2-1): EPEVTQTPSHQVTQMGQEVILRCVPISNHLYFYWYRQILGQKVEFLVSFYNNEISEKSEIFDDQFSVERPDGSNFTLKIRSTKLEDSAMYFCASSAGGLSSNEQFFGPGTRLTVL.

The rearrangement links TRBV5-1 to TRBJ2-1; D may be TRBD1 (6 bases). CDR1 is SGHRS, CDR2 YFSETQ, per germline. The CDR3 length is 14 residues. V shed 4 bases and J shed 7 bases, with 15 bases lying between them. Here the CDR3 reads CASSALQGINEQFF. The CDR3 DNA reads TGCGCCAGCAGCGCTCTCCAGGGGATTAATGAGCAGTTCTTC.

The CDR3 DNA follows: TGTGCCAGCAGCTTGATGCGCGCAGGGCTAAGTGAAAACTATGGCTACACCTTC. Translated, it gives CASSLMRAGLSENYGYTF. J is TRBJ1-2 and V is TRBV5-6; tentative D call: TRBD1 (5 bases). This CDR3 comprises 18 residues. CDR1 and CDR2 from the germline V gene are SGHDT and YYEEEE. V gave up 1 base and J gave up 2 bases, with 21 bases separating them.

The rearrangement uses TRBV6-1 and TRBJ2-2; D call uncertain. The CDR3 sequence is 13 residues long. Looked up from germline, CDR1 is MNHNS and CDR2 is SASEGT. Between the trimmed V and J ends, which lost 11 bases and 5 bases, there was a span of 15 bases. CDR3 protein: CAGSQIKTGELFF. The CDR3 DNA reads TGTGCCGGCTCCCAAATTAAGACCGGGGAGCTGTTTTTT.

The chain has TRBV19 and TRBJ2-3, with D tentatively TRBD1 (6 bases). The V end was cut by 3 bases, the J end by 13 bases, with 17 bases between. CDR1 is LNHDA and CDR2 is SQIVND in the germline V gene (reference sequence). The CDR3 extends over 13 amino acids. CDR3 amino acids: CASSMDREAREYF. In DNA form, the CDR3 reads TGTGCCAGTAGTATGGACAGAGAGGCCAGAGAGTATTTT.

V gene TRBV28 combines with J gene TRBJ2-2; D call uncertain. V lost 4 bases to trimming and J lost 6 bases, with 12 bases between them. The CDR3 is 14 amino acids. Germline V gives CDR1 MDHEN, CDR2 SYDVKM. As DNA, the CDR3 is TGTGCCAGCAGTTCACCCACAGTCTCCGGGGAGCTGTTTTTT. Translated, it gives CASSSPTVSGELFF.

The V gene is TRBV9, the J gene TRBJ1-5; D possibly corresponds to TRBD1 (5 bases). CDR1 SGDLS and CDR2 YYNGEE come from the germline V gene. Trimming took off 0 bases at V and 4 bases at J, with 8 bases between the two ends. CDR3 length: 14 amino acids. This CDR3 is CASSVGGGNQPQHF. For the CDR3, the DNA is TGTGCCAGCAGCGTAGGGGGGGGTAATCAGCCCCAGCATTTT.

The chain links TRBV7-6 to TRBJ2-5, with 12 bases aligning to TRBD2. CDR1 is SGHVS, CDR2 FNYEAQ, per germline. With 3 bases clipped from V and 6 bases from J, the junction kept 11 bases outside the gene matches. This CDR3 has 17 residues. This CDR3 is CASSFSVTSGSTQTQYF. The CDR3, as DNA: TGTGCCAGCAGCTTTTCGGTGACTAGCGGGAGTACACAGACCCAGTACTTC.